The 2 T cell receptor beta chains below all came from one sample that was sequenced in a study of naive and memory T cell subsets. Two oligonucleotides, mixed equimolar, formed the beta constant-region primer covering TRBC1 and TRBC2. The ligated cDNA underwent four PCR rounds using SP2 and nested alpha and beta constant-region primers. TCRdb analysed the UMI-ligation and nested PCR reads with MiXCR anew, one entry per CDR3 protein. The sample holds 25,000 to 40,000 distinct CDR3 sequences, 18% seen once. Input material: effector memory CD4+ T cells from blood. Indicated subset: effector memory, CD45RA- CD27-. The receptors were gathered from a human donor in good health.

This clonotype has just a few counts. The V and J genes are TRBV12-3 or TRBV12-4 and TRBJ1-5; 7 nucleotides align to TRBD1. With 5 bases clipped from V and 4 bases from J, the junction kept 5 bases outside the gene matches. The CDR3 spans 14 residues. The CDR3 region has the DNA TGTGCCAGCAGTCCGCTGACAGGGAATCAGCCCCAGCATTTT. Translated: CASSPLTGNQPQHF.

V is TRBV28 and J is TRBJ2-2, with 7 bases lining up with TRBD1. The CDR3 contains 14 residues. The V gene's germline CDR1 is MDHEN and CDR2 SYDVKM. The J segment lost 4 bases and the V segment lost 8 bases, leaving 7 bases of the junction unmatched. CDR3 DNA sequence: TGTGCCAGCCGACCCACAGGGGTCACCGGGGAGCTGTTTTTT. Translation gives CASRPTGVTGELFF. The full variable domain, in which reference TRBV28 and TRBJ2-2 provide the parts outside the CDR3, is DVKVTQSSRYLVKRTGEKVFLECVQDMDHENMFWYRQDPGLGLRLIYFSYDVKMKEKGDIPEGYSVSREKKERFSLILESASTNQTSMYLCASRPTGVTGELFFGEGSRLTVL.